This T cell receptor beta chain is drawn from a study of blood T cell repertoires in COVID-19. Germline V gene sequence: CDR1 LNHDA, CDR2 SQIVND (reference sequence). The CDR3 covers 16 residues. Trimming took 4 bases from V and 4 from J; bases not matched to a gene: 8. Authors' data handling: The assay estimated nucleated cells by amplifying reference gene primers. TCRdb's copy holds only in-frame clones and misses some; the assay was immunoSEQ multiplex PCR. V, J and clone size were drawn from that table, and D and trimming were deduced from the DNA. The table shows some 240,000 clones, with over 70% occurring only once. In assigning cohorts, the study relied on participant-reported clinical history. A PCR-confirmed or clinician-diagnosed COVID-19 case had contacted exposed participants within 2 weeks of entry.

The sequenced sample consisted of PBMCs or T cells enriched from blood (not recorded which). This receptor was identified in a woman aged 40-49 years who had been exposed to COVID-19. V is TRBV19 and J is TRBJ2-3; the match to TRBD1 covers 10 bases. The CDR3: CASSTLGTGVPDTQYF. The CDR3 coding sequence is TGTGCCAGTAGTACTCTTGGGACAGGGGTCCCAGATACGCAGTATTTT.